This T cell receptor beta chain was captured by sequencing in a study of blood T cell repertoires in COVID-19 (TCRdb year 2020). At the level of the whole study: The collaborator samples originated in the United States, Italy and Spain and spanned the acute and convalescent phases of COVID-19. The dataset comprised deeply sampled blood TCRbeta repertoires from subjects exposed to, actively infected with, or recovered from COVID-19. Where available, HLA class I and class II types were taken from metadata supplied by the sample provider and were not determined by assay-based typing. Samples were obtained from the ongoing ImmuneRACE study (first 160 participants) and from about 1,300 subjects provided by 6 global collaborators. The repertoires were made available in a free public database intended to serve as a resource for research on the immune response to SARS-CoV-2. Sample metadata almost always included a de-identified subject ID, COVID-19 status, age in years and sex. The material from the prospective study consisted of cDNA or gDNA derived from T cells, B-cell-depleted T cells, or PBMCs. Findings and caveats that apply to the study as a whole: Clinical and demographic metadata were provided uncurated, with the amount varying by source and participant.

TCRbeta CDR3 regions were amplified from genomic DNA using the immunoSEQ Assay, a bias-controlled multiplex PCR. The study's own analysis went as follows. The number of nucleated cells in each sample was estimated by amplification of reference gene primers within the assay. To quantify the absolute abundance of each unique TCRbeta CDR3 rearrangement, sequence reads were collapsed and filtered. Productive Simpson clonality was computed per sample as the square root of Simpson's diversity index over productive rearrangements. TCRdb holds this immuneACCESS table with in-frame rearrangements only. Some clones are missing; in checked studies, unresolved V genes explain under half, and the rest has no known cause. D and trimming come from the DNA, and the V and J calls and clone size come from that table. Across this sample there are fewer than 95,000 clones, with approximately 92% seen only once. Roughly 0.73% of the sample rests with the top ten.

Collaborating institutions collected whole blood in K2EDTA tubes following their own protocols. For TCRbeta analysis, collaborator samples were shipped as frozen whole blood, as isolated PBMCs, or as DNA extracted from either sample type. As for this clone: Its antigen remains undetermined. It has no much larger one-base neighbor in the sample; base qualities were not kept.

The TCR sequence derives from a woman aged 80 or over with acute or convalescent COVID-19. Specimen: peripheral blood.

The CDR3 amino acid sequence is: CASSPSQGNQPQHF. Here is the DNA: TGCGCCAGCAGCCCTTCACAGGGCAATCAGCCCCAGCATTTT. The chain uses TRBV4-1 and TRBJ1-5; TRBD1 is a weak D gene call, 5 bases matching. V was cut back by 4 bases and J by 2 bases, leaving a gap of 9 bases between them. The CDR3 contains 14 residues, cysteine and phenylalanine counted. Here the CDR3 DNA is all that survives: 42 bases in frame from base 1. The germline V gene encodes CDR1 MGHRA and CDR2 YSYEKL.